In this sample, the clone carrying this T cell receptor beta chain turned up once. Its antigen is still unknown. Sequenced material consisted of expressed TCRB transcripts (all of the isolated RNA was reverse transcribed). Sequenced by immunoSEQ multiplex PCR; TCRdb stores in-frame clones only, minus some. The sample has roughly 340,000 clones; around 12% are singletons. These data come from a study of beta chain features in type 1 diabetes. Sorting with CD45RO/CCR7/CD25/CD127/CD95/CD27 yielded naive, central memory, regulatory and stem-like memory CD4+ cells. The CDR3 is 14 amino acids. Germline V lookup: CDR1 SGHRS, CDR2 YFSETQ. V was clipped by 2 bases and J by 2 bases, with 10 bases between them. Study-wide results and limits: It was possible that PCR favored shorter templates, equally so in patients and controls. Since sequencing was performed on cDNA, cells with high TCR expression could be over-represented. All four CD4+ subsets of Type 1 diabetes patients contained TCRB CDR3s that were moderately but significantly shorter.

This receptor was identified in a woman between 18 and 29 years old with type 1 diabetes. The sequenced sample consisted of naive CD4+ T cells from blood. The chain is built from TRBV5-1 and TRBJ1-2; D unclear. The CDR3 region is CASSFLHFNYGYTF. The CDR3 nucleotides read TGCGCCAGCAGCTTCCTGCACTTCAACTATGGCTACACCTTC.